Described below is a single T cell receptor (beta chain) sequence and its context. This sample stems from a study of hypomethylating agent response in myelodysplastic syndrome. Study in general: Patients with myelodysplastic syndrome were fewer than ten male and 2 female.

Sequencing used immunoSEQ multiplex PCR; TCRdb keeps in-frame clones, though not all of them. The sample shows approximately 6,000 clones, around 90% of them seen only once. Germline CDR1 and CDR2: SGHTA and FQGTGA. The CDR3 consists of 14 residues. V was trimmed by 3 bases and J by 10 bases, leaving 13 bases between them. V is TRBV7-3 and J is TRBJ1-6; no clear D gene. This clonotype was sampled from a human donor with myelodysplastic syndrome. This material consisted of bone marrow, taken before or after starting hypomethylating agent treatment for myelodysplastic syndrome (not recorded which). The CDR3 nucleotides read TGTGCCAGCAGCTTCGAGGGTTACGGATCACCCCTCCACTTT. It is translated as CASSFEGYGSPLHF.